Listed here are 16 T cell receptor beta chains from one sample, sequenced in a study of blood T cell repertoires in COVID-19. Profiling relied on immunoSEQ multiplex PCR, and the TCRdb table lists in-frame clones only, not all of them. The sample has some 150,000 clones; 84% are singletons. The sequenced sample was peripheral blood. These TCRs come from an older woman with COVID-19, enrolled during active disease.

The gene calls are TRBV19 and TRBJ1-6; 8 positions match TRBD1. From germline, CDR1 is LNHDA and CDR2 SQIVND (reference sequence). CDR3 length: 15 amino acids. The trim removed 5 bases at V and 8 bases at J, leaving 8 bases unmatched. For the CDR3, the DNA is TGTGCCAGTAGTCCCGACCGGACAGGGTATTCACCCCTCCACTTT. Encoded protein: CASSPDRTGYSPLHF.

This chain links TRBV2 with TRBJ1-6, with D unclear. The V end was cut by 2 bases, the J end by 9 bases, with 14 bases between. The CDR3 totals 15 residues. The germline V gene has CDR1 SNHLY and CDR2 FYNNEI. The CDR3 DNA reads as TGTGCCAGCAGTGAAACCGACCCGCGCGGTTCACCCCTCCACTTT. Translated: CASSETDPRGSPLHF.

The chain recombines TRBV5-1 with TRBJ2-7; D possibly corresponds to TRBD2 (6 bases). The germline V and J ends were trimmed by 0 bases and 6 bases, with 19 bases remaining between them. The germline CDR1 and CDR2 sequences are SGHRS and YFSETQ. CDR3 size: 16 residues. CDR3 in amino acids: CASSLDLGRGALEQYF. CDR3 sequence (DNA): TGCGCCAGCAGCTTGGATCTCGGGCGGGGTGCTCTCGAGCAGTACTTC.

This sequence joins TRBV19 and TRBJ2-2; 9 positions match TRBD1. Germline V gives CDR1 LNHDA, CDR2 SQIVND (reference sequence). V shed 5 bases, J shed 4 bases, and the junction held 5 bases outside the gene matches. CDR3 length: 15 residues. CDR3 sequence (DNA): TGTGCCAGTAGTCAGCACAGGGGGCTCACCGGGGAGCTGTTTTTT. Translating gives CASSQHRGLTGELFF.

This clone is a singleton in its sample. The chain carries TRBV27 and TRBJ2-1, with a tentative D call TRBD2 (5 bases). V was shortened by 3 bases and J by 7 bases, with 13 bases between the two germline ends. Germline CDR1 reads MNHEY; CDR2 reads SMNVEV (reference sequence). CDR3 size: 14 residues. The CDR3 reads CASSFRGEANEQFF. As DNA, the CDR3 is TGTGCCAGCAGTTTCCGGGGAGAGGCGAATGAGCAGTTCTTC.

The chain recombines TRBV5-5 with TRBJ1-6, with 7 bases matching TRBD1. Trimming took 7 bases from V and 2 from J; bases not matched to a gene: 3. The CDR3 runs to 14 residues. Germline V gives CDR1 SGHKS, CDR2 YYEKEE (reference sequence). The CDR3: CASRTGAYNSPLHF. The CDR3 DNA sequence: TGTGCCAGCCGTACAGGGGCCTATAATTCACCCCTCCACTTT.

The chain links TRBV19 to TRBJ2-2, with D unclear. Trimming removed 5 bases at V and 5 bases at J, with 15 bases between. Germline lookup yields CDR1 LNHDA and CDR2 SQIVND (reference sequence). The CDR3 has 15 amino acids. The CDR3 bases are TGTGCCAGTAGTGCCCCCCCCCTCAGGACCGGGGAGCTGTTTTTT. Protein sequence: CASSAPPLRTGELFF.

The chain recombines TRBV25-1 with TRBJ1-2; D is unclear. Germline assignment: CDR1 MGHDK and CDR2 SYGVNS. Trimming took 6 bases from V and 0 from J, leaving 5 bases between them. The CDR3 spans 12 residues. In DNA form, the CDR3 reads TGTGCCAGCAGCTTAGCTAACTATGGCTACACCTTC. It translates to CASSLANYGYTF.

CDR3 nucleotide sequence: TGCAGCGCCACTAGCGGGAGGAATGAGCAGTTCTTC. Protein sequence: CSATSGRNEQFF. The rearrangement links TRBV29-1 to TRBJ2-1; TRBD2 matches at 12 bases. The CDR3 has 12 amino acids. The junction had 2 bases not matched to a gene; V was cut back by 7 bases and J by 7 bases. Germline CDR1 and CDR2: SQVTM and ANQGSEA.

This clone occurred a few times. The chain recombines TRBV5-1 with TRBJ2-1, with D perhaps TRBD2 (5 bases). This CDR3 is 14 amino acids long. Germline CDR1 and CDR2: SGHRS and YFSETQ. Trimming removed 1 base at V and 8 bases at J, with 13 bases between. The CDR3 loop is CASSLFRGNDEQFF. The CDR3 DNA is TGCGCCAGCAGCTTGTTCCGGGGTAACGATGAGCAGTTCTTC.

The chain links TRBV6-4 to TRBJ2-1, with D possibly TRBD2 on 5 matching bases. The CDR3 has 13 residues. Germline values: CDR1 MRHNA, CDR2 SNTAGT. V was shortened by 8 bases and J by 2 bases, with 10 bases between the two germline ends. The CDR3 protein is CASSRGPYNEQFF. The CDR3 DNA is TGTGCCAGCTCCCGGGGTCCCTACAATGAGCAGTTCTTC.

This clone has just one count. V and J are TRBV10-3 and TRBJ2-1, with 7 bases fitting TRBD1. Germline V gene data show CDR1 as ENHRY and CDR2 as SYGVKD. There are 13 residues in the CDR3. Unmatched junction bases numbered 4, after V lost 6 bases and J lost 5 bases. For the CDR3, the DNA is TGTGCCATCAGGGGGACAGTCGACAATGAGCAGTTCTTC. Translation gives CAIRGTVDNEQFF.

The rearrangement links TRBV18 to TRBJ2-3, with D possibly TRBD1 on 5 matching bases. Per the germline V gene, CDR1 is KGHSH and CDR2 is LQKENI. The CDR3 length is 13 residues. The V end lost 4 bases, the J end lost 5 bases, and 10 bases lay between the germline ends. The CDR3 nucleotides are TGTGCCAGCTCACAAAACAGGCAAGATACGCAGTATTTT. Its translation is CASSQNRQDTQYF.

CDR3: CASRAGGTNEQFF. The CDR3 DNA follows: TGTGCCAGCAGGGCAGGGGGGACAAATGAGCAGTTCTTC. V gene TRBV6-5 combines with J gene TRBJ2-1, with D possibly TRBD1 on 7 matching bases. Germline-derived CDR1 and CDR2 are MNHEY and SVGAGI. The CDR3 sequence is 13 residues long. Trimming removed 6 bases at V and 7 bases at J, with 13 bases between.

The genes are TRBV28 and TRBJ2-7, with D possibly being TRBD1 (6 bases). The V end lost 6 bases, the J end lost 9 bases, and 18 bases lay between the germline ends. The CDR3 loop spans 13 amino acids. The germline V gene has CDR1 MDHEN and CDR2 SYDVKM. The CDR3 loop reads CASRPSGVRVQYF. The CDR3 DNA is TGTGCCAGCAGGCCGTCAGGGGTCCGGGTGCAGTACTTC. The variable domain in full, with the rest retrieved from reference TRBV28 and TRBJ2-7, is DVKVTQSSRYLVKRTGEKVFLECVQDMDHENMFWYRQDPGLGLRLIYFSYDVKMKEKGDIPEGYSVSREKKERFSLILESASTNQTSMYLCASRPSGVRVQYFGPGTRLTVT.

This chain links TRBV7-3 with TRBJ2-2; a possible D gene is TRBD1 (7 bases). This CDR3 has 16 residues. Trimming took off 3 bases at V and 4 bases at J, with 15 bases between the two ends. The V gene's germline CDR1 is SGHTA and CDR2 FQGTGA. CDR3 DNA sequence: TGTGCCAGCAGCTTTAGGGGGGACAGACTCACCGGGGAGCTGTTTTTT. Its protein product is CASSFRGDRLTGELFF.